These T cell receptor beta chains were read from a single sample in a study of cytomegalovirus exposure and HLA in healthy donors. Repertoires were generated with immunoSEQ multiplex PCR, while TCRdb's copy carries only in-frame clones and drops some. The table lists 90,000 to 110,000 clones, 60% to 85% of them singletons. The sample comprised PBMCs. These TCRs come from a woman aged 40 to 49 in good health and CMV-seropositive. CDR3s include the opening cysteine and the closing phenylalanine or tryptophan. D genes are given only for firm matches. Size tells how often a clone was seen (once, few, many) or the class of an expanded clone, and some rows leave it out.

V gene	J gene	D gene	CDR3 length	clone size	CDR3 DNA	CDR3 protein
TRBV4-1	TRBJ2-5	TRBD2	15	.	TGCGCCAGCAGCCCAGGGGGACTAGCGAAAGAGACCCAGTACTTC	CASSPGGLAKETQYF
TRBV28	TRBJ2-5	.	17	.	TGTGCCAGCAGTCCCTGGGGAGGGGGGGGCTTCCAAGAGACCCAGTACTTC	CASSPWGGGGFQETQYF
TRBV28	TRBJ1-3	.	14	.	TGTGCCAGCAGCAATCGGGTCCCGAGGGACACCATATATTTT	CASSNRVPRDTIYF
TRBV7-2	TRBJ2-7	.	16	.	TGTGCCAGCAGCCCAGCGGGAGGAGGACAGGGTTACGAGCAGTACTTC	CASSPAGGGQGYEQYF
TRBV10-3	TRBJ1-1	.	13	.	TGTGCCATCAGTGTGGCAGGGGACACTGAAGCTTTCTTT	CAISVAGDTEAFF
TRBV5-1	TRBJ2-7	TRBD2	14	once	TGCGCCAGCAGTCCCGGGACTAGCAAATACGAGCAGTACTTC	CASSPGTSKYEQYF
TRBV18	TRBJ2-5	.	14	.	TGTGCCAGCTCACCACCGGCCAGGGAAGAGACCCAGTACTTC	CASSPPAREETQYF
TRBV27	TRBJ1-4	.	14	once	TGTGCCAGCAGTTGGAGGGCAACTAATGAAAAACTGTTTTTT	CASSWRATNEKLFF
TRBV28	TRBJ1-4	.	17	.	TGTGCCAGCAGTTCGCTTTTAGGGGGGGGGATCAATGAAAAACTGTTTTTT	CASSSLLGGGINEKLFF
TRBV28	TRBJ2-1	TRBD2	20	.	TGTGCCAGCAGTCTCTTAGCGGGAGGGTTATCCCCCGGGGCCTACAATGAGCAGTTCTTC	CASSLLAGGLSPGAYNEQFF
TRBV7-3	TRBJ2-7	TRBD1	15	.	TGTGCCAGCAGCGTTACGGGACAGGGGTTCTACGAGCAGTACTTC	CASSVTGQGFYEQYF
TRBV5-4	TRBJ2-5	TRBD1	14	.	TGTGCCAGCGAAGATACAGGGGGAGAAGAGACCCAGTACTTC	CASEDTGGEETQYF
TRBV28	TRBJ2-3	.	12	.	TGTGCCACAAGACAGGACGTAGATACGCAGTATTTT	CATRQDVDTQYF
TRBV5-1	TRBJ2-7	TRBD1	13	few	TGCGCCAGCAGCACCGGGACAGCCTACGAGCAGTACTTC	CASSTGTAYEQYF
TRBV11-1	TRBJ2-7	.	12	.	TGTGCCAGCAGTAAGCGGCAGTACGAGCAGTACTTC	CASSKRQYEQYF
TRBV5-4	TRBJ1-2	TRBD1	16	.	TGTGCCAGCAGCCCAAGACAGGGCTTACTCGTAAGTGGCTACACCTTC	CASSPRQGLLVSGYTF
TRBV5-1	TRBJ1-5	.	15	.	TGCGCCAGCAGCTTGGGAAGAGATAGCAATCAGCCCCAGCATTTT	CASSLGRDSNQPQHF
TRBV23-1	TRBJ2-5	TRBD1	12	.	TGCGCCAGCAAACAGGGGTGGGAGACCCAGTACTTC	CASKQGWETQYF
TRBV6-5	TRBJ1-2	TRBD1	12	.	TGTGCCAGCACTCGGGACAGGGGCGGCTACACCTTC	CASTRDRGGYTF
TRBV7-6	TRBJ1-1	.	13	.	TGTGCCAGCAGCCCGTTTGAGGACACTGAAGCTTTCTTT	CASSPFEDTEAFF
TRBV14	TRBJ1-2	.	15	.	TGTGCCAGCAGCCAAGAAGGCTGGACAGCCTATGGCTACACCTTC	CASSQEGWTAYGYTF
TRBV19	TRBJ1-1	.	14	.	TGTGCCAGTAGTCTAGGTGGTGTCGCCACGGGAGCTTTCTTT	CASSLGGVATGAFF
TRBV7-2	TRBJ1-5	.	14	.	TGTGCCAGCAGCTTAAACAGACACAATCAGCCCCAGCATTTT	CASSLNRHNQPQHF
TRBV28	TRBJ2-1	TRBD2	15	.	TGTGCCAGCAGTCCGGTAGCGGGAGCGAAGAGTGAGCAGTTCTTC	CASSPVAGAKSEQFF
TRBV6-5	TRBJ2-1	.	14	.	TGTGCCAGCAGTGTCCTGGGCCCCAGGGGTGAGCAGTTCTTC	CASSVLGPRGEQFF
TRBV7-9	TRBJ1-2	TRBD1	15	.	TGTGCCAGCAGAGAAACCGGGACAGCCCAATTAGGCTACACCTTC	CASRETGTAQLGYTF
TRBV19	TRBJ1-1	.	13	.	TGTGCCAGTAGTATCGGGACACCTCGGCAGGCTTTCTTT	CASSIGTPRQAFF
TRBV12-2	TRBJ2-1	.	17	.	TGTGCAAGTCGCTTAGGACAGAGGCTAGCGGTCTACAATGAGCAGTTCTTC	CASRLGQRLAVYNEQFF
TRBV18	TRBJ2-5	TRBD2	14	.	TGTGCCAGCTCACCACTAGCGGGTTTAGAGACCCAGTACTTC	CASSPLAGLETQYF
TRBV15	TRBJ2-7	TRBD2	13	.	TGTGCCACCAGCAGAGGGCGGGGGAACGAGCAGTACTTC	CATSRGRGNEQYF
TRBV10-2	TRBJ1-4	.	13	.	TGCGCCAGCAGGGCCGGGATTAATGAAAAACTGTTTTTT	CASRAGINEKLFF
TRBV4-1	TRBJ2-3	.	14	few	TGCGCCAGCAGCCCTTCGGGGTTACTAGATACGCAGTATTTT	CASSPSGLLDTQYF
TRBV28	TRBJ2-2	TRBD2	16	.	TGTGCCAGCAGTTACTCAGCGGGGGCGGACACCGGGGAGCTGTTTTTT	CASSYSAGADTGELFF
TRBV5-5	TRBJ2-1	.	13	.	TGTGCCAGCAGCCTCCGGGGGTACAATGAGCAGTTCTTC	CASSLRGYNEQFF
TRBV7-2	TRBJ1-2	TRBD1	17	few	TGTGCCAGCAGCTTAGCGCGGGGATTAGACAGGGAAAATGGCTACACCTTC	CASSLARGLDRENGYTF
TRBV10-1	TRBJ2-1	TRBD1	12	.	TGCGCCAGCAGTGAGTCGACAGGGGATCCATTCTTC	CASSESTGDPFF
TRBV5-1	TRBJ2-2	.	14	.	TGCGCCAGCAGCGCGGAGTGGGGAGGCGGGGAGCTGTTTTTT	CASSAEWGGGELFF
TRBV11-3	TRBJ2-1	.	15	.	TGTGCCAGCAGCCGAGGCCAAGAACAACACAATGAGCAGTTCTTC	CASSRGQEQHNEQFF
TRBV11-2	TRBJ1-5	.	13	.	TGTGCCAGCAGCCCGGACAGAAGTCAGCCCCAGCATTTT	CASSPDRSQPQHF
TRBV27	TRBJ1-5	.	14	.	TGTGCCAGCAGTCCTCGACGGGGTAATCAGCCCCAGCATTTT	CASSPRRGNQPQHF
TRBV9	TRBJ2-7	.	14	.	TGTGCCAGCAGCGTAGGGCCAGGGGAATACGAGCAGTACTTC	CASSVGPGEYEQYF